Presented here are 27 T cell receptor beta chains from one specimen sequenced in a study of control samples from healthy donors and cancer patients. Assay used: immunoSEQ multiplex PCR; TCRdb lists only in-frame clones, some missing. The table has 150,000 or so clones, under 95% seen once. Sample: blood. These receptors were collected from a man between 18 and 35 years old in good health.

The rearrangement uses TRBV11-3 and TRBJ2-1; 8 nucleotides line up with TRBD2. CDR3 size: 14 residues. Germline CDR1 SGHNT, CDR2 YENEEA. V was pared by 5 bases and J by 8 bases, with 8 bases of the junction left unmatched. CDR3 in amino acids: CASSKRGSVDEQFF. For the CDR3, the DNA is TGTGCCAGCAGCAAGCGGGGGAGCGTCGATGAGCAGTTCTTC.

The gene calls are TRBV6-5 and TRBJ1-5; 7 nucleotides line up with TRBD1. Germline V CDR1 and CDR2: MNHEY, SVGAGI. J lost 4 bases, V lost 0 bases, and 0 bases had no gene match. The CDR3 extends over 14 amino acids. The CDR3 coding sequence is TGTGCCAGCAGTTACTCGACAGGGAATCAGCCCCAGCATTTT. Amino acid sequence: CASSYSTGNQPQHF.

J is TRBJ2-7 and V is TRBV19; D ambiguous. V lost 1 base to trimming and J lost 1 base, with 5 bases between them. CDR1 and CDR2 (germline): LNHDA, SQIVND (reference sequence). This CDR3 is built from 13 residues. In DNA, the CDR3 is TGTGCCAGTAGTATAGGGCAATCCTACGAGCAGTACTTC. Amino acids: CASSIGQSYEQYF. Complete variable domain (other parts from reference TRBV19 and TRBJ2-7): DGGITQSPKYLFRKEGQNVTLSCEQNLNHDAMYWYRQDPGQGLRLIYYSQIVNDFQKGDIAEGYSVSREKKESFPLTVTSAQKNPTAFYLCASSIGQSYEQYFGPGTRLTVT.

The rearrangement uses TRBV12-3 or TRBV12-4 and TRBJ1-1, with D perhaps matching TRBD1 (6 bases). With 7 bases removed from V and 4 bases from J, the gap between germline ends came to 13 bases. The CDR3 runs 13 residues. The CDR3, as DNA: TGTGCCAGCACCTTACCCAGGGGCACTGAAGCTTTCTTT. Translated, it gives CASTLPRGTEAFF.

The chain couples TRBV15 to TRBJ2-1; D not resolved. This CDR3 region has 13 residues. CDR1 and CDR2 (germline): LNHNV, YYDKDF (reference sequence). Trimming removed 3 bases from V and 9 bases from J, with 12 bases in between. The CDR3 DNA is TGTGCCACCAGCAGCCTGGATGGGATTGAGCAGTTCTTC. This gives the protein CATSSLDGIEQFF.

The DNA of the CDR3 is TGTGCCAGCAGGCCTTCCTGGGGAAGGTTGTTCTTC. Translation: CASRPSWGRLFF. V is TRBV11-2 and J is TRBJ2-1, with D hard to call. CDR1 and CDR2 from the germline V gene are SGHAT and FQNNGV. CDR3 length: 12 amino acids. The ends were cut back, 6 bases at V and 15 bases at J, with 18 bases in the middle.

The chain employs TRBV3-1 (or the pseudogene TRBV3-2) and TRBJ2-6, with D perhaps TRBD1 (6 bases). Germline V gives CDR1 LGHDT, CDR2 YNNKEL (reference sequence). The CDR3 loop spans 19 amino acids. V was cut by 3 bases and J by 4 bases, with 22 bases left in between. The CDR3 nucleotides are TGTGCCAGCAGCCAGTATAGGGGGTTCGAAATTGAGGGGGCCAACGTCCTGACTTTC. This encodes CASSQYRGFEIEGANVLTF.

The CDR3, as DNA: TGTGCCAGCAGCTTACTCCGGCAGGGGCACACTGAAGCTTTCTTT. Residues: CASSLLRQGHTEAFF. The chain links TRBV7-9 to TRBJ1-1; D is perhaps TRBD1 (6 bases). The germline CDR1 and CDR2 sequences are SEHNR and FQNEAQ (reference sequence). This CDR3 has 15 residues. Trimming stripped 2 bases from V and 3 bases from J, with 13 bases between.

The gene calls are TRBV6-4 and TRBJ1-2; D ambiguous. Germline lookup yields CDR1 MRHNA and CDR2 SNTAGT. The CDR3 consists of 18 residues. V gave up 11 bases and J gave up 4 bases, with 32 bases separating them. The CDR3 sequence is CAPLPPGVTPASTYGYTF. The CDR3, as DNA: TGTGCCCCTCTCCCCCCCGGGGTCACCCCTGCGTCCACCTATGGCTACACCTTC.

This clone was observed a single time. The chain combines TRBV7-9 with TRBJ1-1; D call uncertain. This CDR3 comprises 13 residues. Germline V gene data show CDR1 as SEHNR and CDR2 as FQNEAQ (reference sequence). The V gene lost 8 bases and the J gene lost 5 bases, with 15 bases spanning the gap. The CDR3 spells CASGRDVGTEAFF. CDR3 DNA sequence: TGTGCCAGCGGCCGAGACGTGGGGACTGAAGCTTTCTTT.

A few counts support this clone. CDR3 nucleotide sequence: TGTGCCACCAGTGATTCAGACTATGGCTACACCTTC. It specifies CATSDSDYGYTF. The chain combines TRBV24-1 with TRBJ1-2, with D unclear. The CDR3 runs 12 residues. The V end was cut by 2 bases, the J end by 3 bases, with 3 bases between. CDR1 and CDR2 (germline): KGHDR, SFDVKD.

This clone has just one count. The rearrangement links TRBV9 to TRBJ1-6, with D possibly TRBD1 on 5 matching bases. V was trimmed by 4 bases and J by 6 bases, leaving 14 bases between them. The CDR3 extends over 15 amino acids. In germline, CDR1 is SGDLS, CDR2 YYNGEE. The CDR3 sequence: CASSPGGTGNSPLHF. Here the CDR3 DNA reads TGTGCCAGCAGCCCCGGGGGGACGGGTAATTCACCCCTCCACTTT.

The chain couples TRBV5-4 to TRBJ1-2, with D tentatively TRBD1 (5 bases). CDR1 SGHNT and CDR2 YYREEE come from the germline V gene (reference sequence). Trimming removed 1 base from V and 4 bases from J, with 5 bases in between. The CDR3 sequence is 12 residues long. CDR3 region: CASSLTGYGYTF. The CDR3 region has the DNA TGTGCCAGCAGCTTGACAGGCTATGGCTACACCTTC. Combining the CDR3 with reference TRBV5-4 and TRBJ1-2 gives the whole variable domain ETGVTQSPTHLIKTRGQQVTLRCSSQSGHNTVSWYQQALGQGPQFIFQYYREEENGRGNFPPRFSGLQFPNYSSELNVNALELDDSALYLCASSLTGYGYTFGSGTRLTVV.

DNA of the CDR3: TGTGCCAGCAGCTTAGCGGCACCTAGTTCTGGAAACACCATATATTTT. Protein: CASSLAAPSSGNTIYF. The chain employs TRBV7-9 and TRBJ1-3; no firm D call. Trimming left V 0 bases short and J 1 base short, with 10 bases between. CDR3 length: 16 amino acids. The germline gives CDR1 SEHNR, CDR2 FQNEAQ (reference sequence).

CDR3 protein: CASSSSGGRNTEAFF. The CDR3 nucleotides read TGTGCCAGCAGTTCCTCGGGAGGAAGGAACACTGAAGCTTTCTTT. V and J are TRBV6-6 and TRBJ1-1; D is undetermined. The CDR3 covers 15 residues. V gave up 4 bases and J gave up 1 base, with 13 bases separating them. The germline V gene encodes CDR1 MNHNY and CDR2 SVGAGI (reference sequence).

This chain links TRBV4-1 with TRBJ1-5, with D possibly being TRBD1 (5 bases). CDR1 MGHRA and CDR2 YSYEKL come from the germline V gene. CDR3 length equals 15 residues. V was clipped by 8 bases and J by 0 bases, with 14 bases between them. CDR3 DNA sequence: TGCGCCAGCCGGGAGGGGAGCTATAGCAATCAGCCCCAGCATTTT. Its translation: CASREGSYSNQPQHF.

This chain uses TRBV5-4 with TRBJ1-4, with D perhaps matching TRBD1 (5 bases). The CDR3 runs 15 residues. V was shortened by 1 base and J by 3 bases, with 10 bases between the two germline ends. Germline values: CDR1 SGHNT, CDR2 YYREEE (reference sequence). CDR3 region: CASSLTDRPNEKLFF. The CDR3, as DNA: TGTGCCAGCAGCTTGACCGACAGACCTAATGAAAAACTGTTTTTT.

The V call is TRBV10-3, the J call TRBJ2-7, with D possibly TRBD2 on 5 matching bases. Looked up from germline, CDR1 is ENHRY and CDR2 is SYGVKD. The CDR3 loop spans 13 amino acids. V was clipped by 8 bases and J by 0 bases, with 11 bases between them. CDR3 bases: TGTGCCATCCAGAGCGGAAGCTCCTACGAGCAGTACTTC. It yields the protein CAIQSGSSYEQYF.

The genes are TRBV6-6 and TRBJ1-2, with D possibly matching TRBD1 (5 bases). CDR3 size: 14 residues. V dropped 2 bases and J dropped 1 base, with 8 bases sitting between them. CDR1 MNHNY and CDR2 SVGAGI come from the germline V gene (reference sequence). The CDR3 loop is CASSYRDFNYGYTF. As DNA, the CDR3 is TGTGCCAGCAGTTACCGGGACTTTAACTATGGCTACACCTTC.

This chain's CDR3 is CASSLYRNTEAFF. The CDR3 region has the DNA TGTGCCAGCAGCTTGTATAGAAACACTGAAGCTTTCTTT. The rearrangement links TRBV5-4 to TRBJ1-1, with D uncertain. Deletions cut 1 base from V and 2 bases from J, with 6 bases between. The CDR3 consists of 13 residues. Germline CDR1 reads SGHNT; CDR2 reads YYREEE (reference sequence).

This clone was detected only once. V usage is TRBV2 and J usage is TRBJ2-3; TRBD1 might be the D (6 bases). CDR1 and CDR2 from the germline V gene are SNHLY and FYNNEI. The CDR3 is 15 residues long. V dropped 2 bases and J dropped 4 bases, with 13 bases sitting between them. CDR3 region: CASSEPQKGADTQYF. In DNA form, the CDR3 reads TGTGCCAGCAGTGAACCCCAGAAGGGGGCAGATACGCAGTATTTT.

V usage is TRBV6-5 and J usage is TRBJ1-2, with D perhaps TRBD1 (5 bases). Trimming removed 0 bases at V and 7 bases at J, with 12 bases between. This CDR3 comprises 14 residues. Germline values: CDR1 MNHEY, CDR2 SVGAGI. Here the CDR3 DNA reads TGTGCCAGCAGTTACTCGAACGGGAGGGGTGGCTACACCTTC. The encoded protein is CASSYSNGRGGYTF.

The V gene is TRBV11-2, the J gene TRBJ2-1; 9 bases fit TRBD1. With 2 bases clipped from V and 8 bases from J, the junction kept 7 bases outside the gene matches. Germline V gene lookup returns CDR1 SGHAT and CDR2 FQNNGV. CDR3 length equals 15 residues. The DNA of the CDR3 is TGTGCCAGCAGCTTAAGGGACAGGGAGAAATATGAGCAGTTCTTC. Translating it yields CASSLRDREKYEQFF.

The J gene is TRBJ2-7, the V gene TRBV7-6, with 11 bases fitting TRBD2. V shed 5 bases and J 7 bases; nucleotides not matched to a gene: 19. This CDR3 has 18 residues. Germline CDR1 reads SGHVS; CDR2 reads FNYEAQ. Written as DNA, the CDR3 is TGTGCCAGCAGCCCCTGGACTAGCGGGTACCTCCCCCGGGGTGAGCAGTACTTC. This encodes CASSPWTSGYLPRGEQYF.

The chain has TRBV10-3 and TRBJ2-1, with TRBD2 matching over 10 bases. The CDR3 has 16 amino acids. V was clipped by 6 bases and J by 4 bases; unmatched bases: 9. Germline values: CDR1 ENHRY, CDR2 SYGVKD. This chain's CDR3 is CAIRGVAGGRYNEQFF. The CDR3 DNA reads TGTGCCATCAGGGGTGTAGCGGGAGGTCGATACAATGAGCAGTTCTTC.

The V gene is TRBV27, the J gene TRBJ2-1; 7 bases map to TRBD2. The V gene's germline CDR1 is MNHEY and CDR2 SMNVEV (reference sequence). The CDR3 is 15 residues long. J lost 0 bases, V lost 6 bases, and 5 bases had no gene match. The CDR3 region is CASSSGTNSYNEQFF. The CDR3 nucleotides are TGTGCCAGCAGCTCCGGGACTAACTCCTACAATGAGCAGTTCTTC.

The chain combines TRBV27 with TRBJ2-2; 8 bases map to TRBD2. With V trimmed by 6 bases and J by 3 bases, 9 bases remained unmatched. Germline V gene data show CDR1 as MNHEY and CDR2 as SMNVEV (reference sequence). This CDR3 has 16 amino acids. CDR3 region: CASRWGAGVHTGELFF. CDR3 DNA sequence: TGTGCCAGCAGATGGGGAGCGGGAGTGCACACCGGGGAGCTGTTTTTT.